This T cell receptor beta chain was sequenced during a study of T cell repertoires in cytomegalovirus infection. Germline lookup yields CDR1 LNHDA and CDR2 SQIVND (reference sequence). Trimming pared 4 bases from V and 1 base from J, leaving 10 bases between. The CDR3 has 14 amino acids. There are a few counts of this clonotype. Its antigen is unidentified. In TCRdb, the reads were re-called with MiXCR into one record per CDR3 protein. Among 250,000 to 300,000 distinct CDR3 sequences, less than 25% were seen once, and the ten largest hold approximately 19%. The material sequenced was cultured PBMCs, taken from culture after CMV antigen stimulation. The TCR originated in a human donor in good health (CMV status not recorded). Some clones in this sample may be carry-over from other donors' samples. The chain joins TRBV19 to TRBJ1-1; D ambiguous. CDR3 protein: CASSTSGRNTEAFF. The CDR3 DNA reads TGTGCCAGTAGTACGTCAGGACGGAACACTGAAGCTTTCTTT.